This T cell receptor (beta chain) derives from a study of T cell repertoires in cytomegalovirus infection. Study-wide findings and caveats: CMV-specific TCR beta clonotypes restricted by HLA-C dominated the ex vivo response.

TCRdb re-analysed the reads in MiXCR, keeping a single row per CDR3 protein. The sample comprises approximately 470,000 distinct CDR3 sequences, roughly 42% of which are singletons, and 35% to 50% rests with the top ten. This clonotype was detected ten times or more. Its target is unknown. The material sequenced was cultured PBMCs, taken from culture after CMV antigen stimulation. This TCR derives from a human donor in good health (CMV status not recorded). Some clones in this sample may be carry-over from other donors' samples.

CDR3: CASRFRLAGDPLNEQFF. The DNA for the CDR3 is TGTGCCAGCAGATTTCGACTAGCGGGAGACCCCCTCAATGAGCAGTTCTTC. The V call is TRBV7-2, the J call TRBJ2-1; 12 nucleotides line up with TRBD2. The CDR3 extends over 17 amino acids. J lost 6 bases, V lost 6 bases, and 12 bases had no gene match. Germline V CDR1 and CDR2: SGHTA, FQGNSA.